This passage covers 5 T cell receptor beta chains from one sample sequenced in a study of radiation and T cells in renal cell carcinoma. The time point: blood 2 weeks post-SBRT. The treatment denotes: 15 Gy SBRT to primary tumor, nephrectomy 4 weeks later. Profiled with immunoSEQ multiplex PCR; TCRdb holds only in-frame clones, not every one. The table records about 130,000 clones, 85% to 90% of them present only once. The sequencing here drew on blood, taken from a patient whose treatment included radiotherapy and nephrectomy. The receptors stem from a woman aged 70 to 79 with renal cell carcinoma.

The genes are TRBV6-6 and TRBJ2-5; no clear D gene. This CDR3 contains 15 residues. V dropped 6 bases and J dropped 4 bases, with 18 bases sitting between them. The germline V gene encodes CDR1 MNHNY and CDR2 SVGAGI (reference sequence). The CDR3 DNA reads TGTGCCAGCAGACACACCGACACTCGAAGAGAGACCCAGTACTTC. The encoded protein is CASRHTDTRRETQYF.

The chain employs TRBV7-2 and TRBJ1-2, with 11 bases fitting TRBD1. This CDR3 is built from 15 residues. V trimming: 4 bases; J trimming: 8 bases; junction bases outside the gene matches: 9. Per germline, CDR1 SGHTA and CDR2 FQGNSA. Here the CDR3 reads CASSSWTGGGRGYTF. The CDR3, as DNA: TGTGCCAGCAGCTCCTGGACAGGGGGCGGACGAGGCTACACCTTC. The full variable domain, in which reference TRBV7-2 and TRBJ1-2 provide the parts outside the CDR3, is GAGVSQSPSNKVTEKGKDVELRCDPISGHTALYWYRQSLGQGLEFLIYFQGNSAPDKSGLPSDRFSAERTGGSVSTLTIQRTQQEDSAVYLCASSSWTGGGRGYTFGSGTRLTVV.

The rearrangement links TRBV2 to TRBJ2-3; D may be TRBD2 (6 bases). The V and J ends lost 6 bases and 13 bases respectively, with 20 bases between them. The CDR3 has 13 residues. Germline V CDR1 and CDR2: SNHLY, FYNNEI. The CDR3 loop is CASRGGPRDGEYF. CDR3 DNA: TGTGCCAGCAGGGGGGGACCCCGCGATGGGGAGTATTTT.

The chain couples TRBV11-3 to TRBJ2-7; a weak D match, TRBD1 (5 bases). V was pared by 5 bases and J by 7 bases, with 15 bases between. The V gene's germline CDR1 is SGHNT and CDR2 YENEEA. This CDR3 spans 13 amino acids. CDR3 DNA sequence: TGTGCCAGCAGCCTGGGGCCAACGCTAGAGCAGTACTTC. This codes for CASSLGPTLEQYF.

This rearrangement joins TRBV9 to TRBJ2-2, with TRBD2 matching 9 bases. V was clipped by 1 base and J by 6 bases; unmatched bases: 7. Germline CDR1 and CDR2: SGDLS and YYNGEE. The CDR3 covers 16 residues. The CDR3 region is CASSVLKAGGSGELFF. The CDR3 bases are TGTGCCAGCAGCGTATTGAAAGCGGGGGGATCCGGGGAGCTGTTTTTT. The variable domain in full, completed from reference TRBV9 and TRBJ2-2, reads DSGVTQTPKHLITATGQRVTLRCSPRSGDLSVYWYQQSLDQGLQFLIQYYNGEERAKGNILERFSAQQFPDLHSELNLSSLELGDSALYFCASSVLKAGGSGELFFGEGSRLTVL.